These 27 T cell receptor beta chains were sequenced from one sample in a study of blood T cell repertoires in COVID-19. The assay was immunoSEQ multiplex PCR, and TCRdb's table has in-frame clones only and misses some. This table has 60,000 to 85,000 clones, around 78% appearing once. The sequenced material came from peripheral blood. The receptors shown here come from a human donor in a cohort sampled during active COVID-19.

V gene TRBV30 combines with J gene TRBJ1-1; D possibly corresponds to TRBD1 (6 bases). Germline CDR1 is GTSNPN and CDR2 is SVGIG (reference sequence). The CDR3 contains 14 residues. V lost 6 bases to trimming and J lost 1 base, with 15 bases between them. CDR3 amino acids: CACTKGGKNTEAFF. CDR3 coding DNA: TGTGCCTGTACAAAGGGGGGGAAGAACACTGAAGCTTTCTTT.

This sequence joins TRBV10-3 and TRBJ1-2, with 12 nucleotides matching TRBD1. Germline V gives CDR1 ENHRY, CDR2 SYGVKD. V trimming: 8 bases; J trimming: 2 bases; junction bases outside the gene matches: 0. CDR3 length equals 13 residues. Here the CDR3 DNA reads TGTGCCATCGGGACAGGGGGCAACTATGGCTACACCTTC. This gives the protein CAIGTGGNYGYTF.

V usage is TRBV5-5 and J usage is TRBJ1-6, with 10 bases fitting TRBD1. V lost 1 base, J lost 10 bases, and 5 bases stayed unmatched. This CDR3 comprises 15 residues. Germline V CDR1 and CDR2: SGHKS, YYEKEE (reference sequence). CDR3 sequence: CASSLRTGGFSPLHF. The CDR3 bases are TGTGCCAGCAGCTTGAGGACAGGGGGGTTCTCACCCCTCCACTTT.

This clone appeared a few times. This chain links TRBV21-1 with TRBJ2-5; TRBD2 is the table's D call and was not checked against the DNA. TRBV21-1 is an annotated pseudogene. CDR3 length: 17 residues. CDR3 sequence: CASSKSILAGIKETQYF. The CDR3 coding sequence is TGTGCCAGCAGCAAATCGATACTAGCGGGAATTAAAGAGACCCAGTACTTC.

The chain combines TRBV28 with TRBJ1-5, with 7 bases lining up with TRBD1. The CDR3 is 14 residues long. Per the germline V gene, CDR1 is MDHEN and CDR2 is SYDVKM. Unmatched junction bases numbered 6, after V lost 6 bases and J lost 4 bases. This chain's CDR3 is CASSSTGRNQPQHF. The DNA of the CDR3 is TGTGCCAGCAGCTCGACAGGGCGGAATCAGCCCCAGCATTTT.

The J gene is TRBJ2-3, the V gene TRBV30; no firm D call. CDR1 and CDR2 from the germline V gene are GTSNPN and SVGIG (reference sequence). CDR3 length equals 13 residues. The V and J ends lost 5 bases and 4 bases respectively, with 13 bases between them. CDR3 protein: CAWESPGSDTQYF. In DNA form, the CDR3 reads TGTGCCTGGGAATCGCCCGGGTCAGATACGCAGTATTTT.

This chain uses TRBV7-2 with TRBJ1-2; maybe TRBD1 (5 bases). Germline V lookup: CDR1 SGHTA, CDR2 FQGNSA. V was cut by 1 base and J by 1 base, with 13 bases left in between. The CDR3 sequence is 16 residues long. CDR3 sequence (DNA): TGTGCCAGCAGCTTAGTTCGGGGGACGGGTAACTATGGCTACACCTTC. It codes for CASSLVRGTGNYGYTF.

The gene calls are TRBV10-3 and TRBJ2-7; 11 positions match TRBD1. After removal of 7 bases from V and 4 bases from J, the junction contained 9 bases not matched to a gene. This CDR3 contains 15 residues. Germline V CDR1 and CDR2: ENHRY, SYGVKD. In DNA, the CDR3 is TGTGCCATCACCGACGGGACAGGGGGAACGTACGAGCAGTACTTC. It yields the protein CAITDGTGGTYEQYF.

This clone was detected ten times or more. The chain has TRBV11-2 and TRBJ1-2, with 8 bases that match TRBD1. This CDR3 contains 16 residues. Unmatched junction bases numbered 5, after V lost 0 bases and J lost 2 bases. Germline V CDR1 and CDR2: SGHAT, FQNNGV. The CDR3 sequence: CASSLEGQGLNYGYTF. Here the CDR3 DNA reads TGTGCCAGCAGCTTAGAAGGACAGGGCTTAAACTATGGCTACACCTTC.

This clone showed up just a few times. The V call is TRBV15, the J call TRBJ2-3; 16 bases are shared with TRBD2. V shed 2 bases, J shed 5 bases, and the junction held 7 bases outside the gene matches. The CDR3 totals 18 residues. Germline V gives CDR1 LNHNV, CDR2 YYDKDF (reference sequence). CDR3 DNA sequence: TGTGCCACCAGCAGATCGGGGACTAGCGGGAGGGTGGTAGATACGCAGTATTTT. It specifies CATSRSGTSGRVVDTQYF. Full variable domain (outside the CDR3, taken from reference TRBV15 and TRBJ2-3): DAMVIQNPRYQVTQFGKPVTLSCSQTLNHNVMYWYQQKSSQAPKLLFHYYDKDFNNEADTPDNFQSRRPNTSFCFLDIRSPGLGDTAMYLCATSRSGTSGRVVDTQYFGPGTRLTVL.

The CDR3 nucleotides are TGTGCCAGCAGCTGGACAGGGGGCAGTTCGAGGGAGCAGTACTTC. Translation gives CASSWTGGSSREQYF. The chain carries TRBV5-6 and TRBJ2-7; 11 bases match TRBD1. The germline CDR1 and CDR2 sequences are SGHDT and YYEEEE. V gave up 3 bases and J gave up 7 bases; unmatched junction bases: 9. The CDR3 is 15 amino acids.

This clone was counted only a few times. This chain joins TRBV6-1 and TRBJ1-2; 8 bases agree with TRBD1. The CDR3 sequence is 15 residues long. In germline, CDR1 is MNHNS, CDR2 SASEGT. Germline trimming cut 3 bases from V and 2 bases from J; bases unmatched to any gene: 5. CDR3 sequence: CASSDQGARNYGYTF. In DNA, the CDR3 is TGTGCCAGCAGTGACCAGGGGGCGAGGAACTATGGCTACACCTTC.

V is TRBV19 and J is TRBJ2-7; TRBD2 is a possible D gene (5 bases). Deletions cut 5 bases from V and 4 bases from J, with 18 bases between. The CDR3 totals 15 residues. Germline V lookup: CDR1 LNHDA, CDR2 SQIVND (reference sequence). The chain's CDR3 is CASSPLGEPTYEQYF. The CDR3 DNA reads as TGTGCCAGTAGTCCCCTCGGGGAACCCACTTACGAGCAGTACTTC.

V is TRBV9 and J is TRBJ2-7; 8 bases are shared with TRBD2. Germline CDR1 and CDR2: SGDLS and YYNGEE. The CDR3 is 16 residues long. Trimming took 3 bases from V and 2 from J; bases not matched to a gene: 10. CDR3 residues: CASSAQKREPPYEQYF. The DNA for the CDR3 is TGTGCCAGCAGCGCCCAGAAGCGGGAGCCCCCCTACGAGCAGTACTTC.

The chain links TRBV7-9 to TRBJ1-5; no definite D call. The CDR3 totals 13 residues. V was clipped by 0 bases and J by 5 bases, with 5 bases between them. Germline loops: CDR1 SEHNR, CDR2 FQNEAQ (reference sequence). As DNA, the CDR3 is TGTGCCAGCAGCTTAGCGGGAGATCAGCCCCAGCATTTT. Residues: CASSLAGDQPQHF.

This clone has a handful of counts. This sequence joins TRBV3-1 (or the pseudogene TRBV3-2) and TRBJ2-7; 8 bases are a match to TRBD1. The CDR3 totals 13 residues. The V and J ends lost 3 bases and 6 bases, in that order; junction bases with no gene match: 4. Germline CDR1 is LGHDT and CDR2 is YNNKEL (reference sequence). The CDR3 protein is CASSQGGTGEQYF. The CDR3 nucleotides are TGTGCCAGCAGCCAGGGTGGGACAGGCGAGCAGTACTTC.

The chain employs TRBV6-5 and TRBJ2-5, with 11 bases that match TRBD2. Germline loops: CDR1 MNHEY, CDR2 SVGAGI. After removal of 6 bases from V and 4 bases from J, the junction contained 4 bases not matched to a gene. The CDR3 is 14 residues long. The CDR3 DNA is TGTGCCAGCAGCAATAGCGGGAGGGGAGAGACCCAGTACTTC. Translation: CASSNSGRGETQYF.

V usage is TRBV7-6 and J usage is TRBJ1-2; no definite D call. Germline loops: CDR1 SGHVS, CDR2 FNYEAQ. The CDR3 totals 14 residues. Trimming took 4 bases from V and 3 from J, leaving 12 bases between them. The CDR3 here is CASSSELTDYGYTF. In DNA, the CDR3 is TGTGCCAGCAGCTCGGAGTTAACTGACTATGGCTACACCTTC.

Only a few counts were recorded for this clone. J is TRBJ1-5 and V is TRBV7-8; maybe TRBD1 (5 bases). V dropped 4 bases and J dropped 8 bases, with 9 bases sitting between them. CDR3 length: 12 residues. Germline lookup yields CDR1 SGHVS and CDR2 FQNEAQ. The CDR3 reads CASSSLGEPQHF. The CDR3 DNA is TGTGCCAGCAGCTCCCTAGGGGAGCCCCAGCATTTT.

V is TRBV7-8 and J is TRBJ1-3; tentatively, D is TRBD1 (6 bases). Looked up from germline, CDR1 is SGHVS and CDR2 is FQNEAQ. This CDR3 contains 20 residues. Trimming stripped 3 bases from V and 0 bases from J, with 24 bases between. CDR3: CASSLARAGERGDSGNTIYF. The DNA of the CDR3 is TGTGCCAGCAGCTTGGCCAGGGCAGGGGAAAGGGGAGACTCTGGAAACACCATATATTTT.

J is TRBJ1-2 and V is TRBV29-1, with TRBD1 matching over 8 bases. CDR3 length equals 14 residues. V dropped 4 bases and J dropped 2; count of bases not matched to a gene: 6. Germline V gene lookup returns CDR1 SQVTM and CDR2 ANQGSEA. The CDR3 DNA reads TGCAGCGTTGGGGGGACAGGACCAAACTATGGCTACACCTTC. Its protein product is CSVGGTGPNYGYTF.

The rearrangement links TRBV7-6 to TRBJ2-7; the match to TRBD2 covers 12 bases. The CDR3 is made up of 17 amino acids. V was clipped by 2 bases and J by 2 bases; unmatched bases: 7. Germline CDR1 and CDR2: SGHVS and FNYEAQ. As DNA, the CDR3 is TGTGCCAGCAGCTTATCCGGGACTAGCGGGTTAGCCTACGAGCAGTACTTC. Translated, it gives CASSLSGTSGLAYEQYF.

The J gene is TRBJ2-7, the V gene TRBV6-5, with a weak D call TRBD1 (8 bases). Per germline, CDR1 MNHEY and CDR2 SVGAGI. The ends were cut back, 6 bases at V and 10 bases at J, with 25 bases in the middle. CDR3 length: 15 residues. The CDR3 loop is CASRARGGTGRDQYF. DNA for the CDR3: TGTGCCAGCAGGGCCAGGGGGGGGACAGGTAGAGATCAGTACTTC.

This clone came up many times. The chain carries TRBV19 and TRBJ1-6; D may be TRBD1 (6 bases). The germline V gene has CDR1 LNHDA and CDR2 SQIVND (reference sequence). The CDR3 spans 16 residues. The V gene lost 5 bases and the J gene lost 9 bases, with 20 bases spanning the gap. CDR3 nucleotide sequence: TGTGCCAGTAGTGTGGAGCGGGGGCCTGGAGGTTCACCCCTCCACTTT. It yields the protein CASSVERGPGGSPLHF.

The rearrangement uses TRBV20-1 and TRBJ2-7, with a possible D match to TRBD2 (5 bases). The V gene lost 3 bases and the J gene lost 0 bases, with 15 bases spanning the gap. The CDR3 consists of 15 residues. CDR1 DFQATT and CDR2 SNEGSKA come from the germline V gene (reference sequence). CDR3 loop: CSASGRGTPSYEQYF. Written as DNA, the CDR3 is TGCAGTGCTAGTGGTCGGGGAACTCCCTCCTACGAGCAGTACTTC.

This clone was observed a single time. The CDR3 coding sequence is TGCGCCAGCAGCTTGGGGACTAGCGGGAGTCGCGAGCAGTACTTC. Its translation: CASSLGTSGSREQYF. The chain employs TRBV5-1 and TRBJ2-7; 13 bases are a match to TRBD2. V lost 0 bases and J lost 6; bases outside the gene matches: 3. The V gene's germline CDR1 is SGHRS and CDR2 YFSETQ. The CDR3 consists of 15 residues.

V usage is TRBV3-1 (or the pseudogene TRBV3-2) and J usage is TRBJ2-1; 7 nucleotides align to TRBD2. This CDR3 contains 12 residues. V shed 3 bases, J shed 12 bases, and the junction held 5 bases outside the gene matches. Germline loops: CDR1 LGHDT, CDR2 YNNKEL (reference sequence). The CDR3, as DNA: TGTGCCAGCAGCCATACGGGAGGTCTGCAGTTCTTC. It is translated as CASSHTGGLQFF.